Listed below are T cell receptor beta chains from one sample, sequenced in a study of cytomegalovirus exposure and HLA in healthy donors. Libraries were prepared by immunoSEQ multiplex PCR; TCRdb keeps only in-frame clonotypes and omits some of them. The repertoire has 200,000 to 250,000 clones, approximately 70% of them found once; the top ten carry around 2.6%. The sample consisted of PBMCs. The receptors come from a man between 35 and 55 years old in good health and CMV-seropositive. The CDR3 runs from the conserved cysteine through the conserved F or W. Each record gives: CDR3 length, J gene, D gene, V gene, clone size, CDR3 protein, CDR3 DNA. A D gene is named only where the DNA matches it firmly. Not all rows give a size; the values are once, few, many and, for expanded clones, a class.

length: 14
J: TRBJ2-6
D: .
V: TRBV6-1
size: .
CDR3: CASSEGWRDNVLTF
DNA: TGTGCCAGCAGTGAGGGGTGGAGGGACAACGTCCTGACTTTC

length: 14
J: TRBJ1-5
D: TRBD1
V: TRBV9
size: .
CDR3: CASSFGQGNQPQHF
DNA: TGTGCCAGCAGCTTTGGACAGGGCAATCAGCCCCAGCATTTT

length: 15
J: TRBJ1-4
D: .
V: TRBV27
size: .
CDR3: CASSFLGAQNEKLFF
DNA: TGTGCCAGCAGTTTCCTAGGGGCCCAAAATGAAAAACTGTTTTTT

length: 12
J: TRBJ2-3
D: .
V: TRBV2
size: few
CDR3: CASSEGGDTQYF
DNA: TGTGCCAGCTCAGAAGGGGGAGATACGCAGTATTTT

length: 15
J: TRBJ2-3
D: .
V: TRBV5-4
size: .
CDR3: CASSSSGAFTDTQYF
DNA: TGTGCCAGCAGCTCCTCAGGGGCATTCACAGATACGCAGTATTTT

length: 14
J: TRBJ1-1
D: .
V: TRBV19
size: .
CDR3: CASSIANRDTEAFF
DNA: TGTGCCAGTAGTATAGCCAACAGGGACACTGAAGCTTTCTTT

length: 13
J: TRBJ1-1
D: .
V: TRBV11-3
size: few
CDR3: CASSLNGFTEAFF
DNA: TGTGCCAGCAGCTTAAACGGTTTCACTGAAGCTTTCTTT

length: 14
J: TRBJ2-1
D: TRBD2
V: TRBV6-6
size: .
CDR3: CASQGAGGVDEQFF
DNA: TGTGCCAGCCAGGGTGCGGGGGGGGTGGATGAGCAGTTCTTC

length: 16
J: TRBJ2-7
D: TRBD2
V: TRBV5-1
size: .
CDR3: CASSLAGGGKAYEQYF
DNA: TGCGCCAGCAGCTTGGCCGGCGGGGGGAAGGCCTACGAGCAGTACTTC

length: 11
J: TRBJ2-2
D: .
V: TRBV7-9
size: .
CDR3: CASQGPGELFF
DNA: TGTGCCAGCCAGGGGCCCGGGGAGCTGTTTTTT

length: 14
J: TRBJ2-1
D: .
V: TRBV7-2
size: few
CDR3: CASSLVGGYNEQFF
DNA: TGTGCCAGCAGCTTAGTGGGGGGCTACAATGAGCAGTTCTTC

length: 13
J: TRBJ1-1
D: .
V: TRBV7-2
size: .
CDR3: CASSFGRDTEAFF
DNA: TGTGCCAGCAGCTTCGGCAGGGACACTGAAGCTTTCTTT

length: 15
J: TRBJ2-7
D: TRBD1
V: TRBV4-3
size: .
CDR3: CASTKGQGEGYEQYF
DNA: TGCGCCAGCACGAAGGGACAGGGTGAGGGCTACGAGCAGTACTTC

length: 14
J: TRBJ1-5
D: .
V: TRBV18
size: .
CDR3: CASSPTGTNQPQHF
DNA: TGTGCCAGCTCTCCCACAGGGACCAATCAGCCCCAGCATTTT

length: 15
J: TRBJ2-5
D: TRBD2
V: TRBV5-4
size: .
CDR3: CASSPKRGGQETQYF
DNA: TGTGCCAGCAGCCCCAAGCGGGGGGGACAAGAGACCCAGTACTTC

length: 14
J: TRBJ1-1
D: .
V: TRBV28
size: .
CDR3: CASSFRISDTEAFF
DNA: TGTGCCAGCAGTTTCAGGATTAGTGACACTGAAGCTTTCTTT

length: 16
J: TRBJ1-2
D: TRBD1
V: TRBV5-4
size: .
CDR3: CASSFRGPTTNYGYTF
DNA: TGTGCCAGCAGCTTCAGGGGGCCGACAACTAACTATGGCTACACCTTC

length: 15
J: TRBJ2-7
D: .
V: TRBV9
size: once
CDR3: CASSPRPGATYEQYF
DNA: TGTGCCAGCAGCCCTCGACCAGGGGCAACCTACGAGCAGTACTTC

length: 14
J: TRBJ1-2
D: .
V: TRBV4-1
size: once
CDR3: CASSLSRGEGGYTF
DNA: TGCGCCAGCAGCCTCTCCCGAGGGGAGGGTGGCTACACCTTC

length: 14
J: TRBJ1-1
D: .
V: TRBV9
size: .
CDR3: CASSVGGGATEAFF
DNA: TGTGCCAGCAGCGTCGGAGGTGGTGCCACTGAAGCTTTCTTT

length: 15
J: TRBJ2-3
D: .
V: TRBV11-2
size: once
CDR3: CASSLDGVVGDTQYF
DNA: TGTGCCAGCAGCTTAGACGGGGTGGTAGGAGATACGCAGTATTTT

length: 12
J: TRBJ2-7
D: .
V: TRBV5-6
size: few
CDR3: CASSRQDYEQYF
DNA: TGTGCCAGCAGCCGGCAGGACTACGAGCAGTACTTC

length: 12
J: TRBJ2-5
D: .
V: TRBV2
size: .
CDR3: CASSEIIETQYF
DNA: TGTGCCAGCAGTGAAATAATAGAGACCCAGTACTTC

length: 12
J: TRBJ1-6
D: .
V: TRBV18
size: .
CDR3: CASSEGPAPLHF
DNA: TGTGCCAGCTCTGAGGGCCCAGCACCCCTCCACTTT

length: 15
J: TRBJ2-7
D: .
V: TRBV14
size: .
CDR3: CASSHPGLGQPEQYF
DNA: TGTGCCAGCAGCCACCCGGGTTTAGGCCAACCCGAGCAGTACTTC

length: 15
J: TRBJ2-1
D: TRBD1
V: TRBV18
size: .
CDR3: CASSGTGGSYNEQFF
DNA: TGTGCCAGCTCAGGTACAGGGGGCTCCTACAATGAGCAGTTCTTC

length: 15
J: TRBJ1-1
D: .
V: TRBV5-1
size: .
CDR3: CASSTPTASNTEAFF
DNA: TGCGCCAGCAGCACCCCGACAGCGTCGAACACTGAAGCTTTCTTT

length: 12
J: TRBJ2-5
D: .
V: TRBV7-9
size: .
CDR3: CASTGRAETQYF
DNA: TGTGCCAGCACAGGCAGGGCAGAGACCCAGTACTTC

length: 14
J: TRBJ2-3
D: .
V: TRBV2
size: .
CDR3: CASSVGLPQDTQYF
DNA: TGTGCCAGTTCAGTAGGACTACCTCAAGATACGCAGTATTTT

length: 13
J: TRBJ1-2
D: TRBD1
V: TRBV6-5
size: .
CDR3: CASSPGGSYGYTF
DNA: TGTGCCAGCAGTCCAGGGGGTTCCTATGGCTACACCTTC

length: 16
J: TRBJ2-5
D: TRBD2
V: TRBV27
size: few
CDR3: CASSGTSGEFQETQYF
DNA: TGTGCGTCTAGCGGGACTAGCGGGGAATTCCAAGAGACCCAGTACTTC

length: 15
J: TRBJ2-3
D: TRBD1
V: TRBV2
size: .
CDR3: CASSDPDRGTDTQYF
DNA: TGTGCCAGCAGTGACCCGGACAGGGGCACAGATACGCAGTATTTT

length: 15
J: TRBJ1-5
D: .
V: TRBV27
size: .
CDR3: CASSLSGTANQPQHF
DNA: TGTGCCAGCAGTTTAAGCGGGACGGCCAATCAGCCCCAGCATTTT

length: 15
J: TRBJ2-7
D: TRBD2
V: TRBV6-5
size: .
CDR3: CASSSRTSEAYEQYF
DNA: TGTGCCAGCAGTTCTAGGACTAGCGAAGCCTACGAGCAGTACTTC

length: 16
J: TRBJ2-1
D: TRBD2
V: TRBV6-6
size: .
CDR3: CASSSGRAIAYNEQFF
DNA: TGTGCCAGCAGTTCAGGGAGGGCTATCGCCTACAATGAGCAGTTCTTC

length: 13
J: TRBJ2-5
D: .
V: TRBV2
size: .
CDR3: CASRRLVQETQYF
DNA: TGTGCCAGCAGAAGACTGGTCCAAGAGACCCAGTACTTC

length: 13
J: TRBJ2-3
D: .
V: TRBV27
size: .
CDR3: CASSIQVTDTQYF
DNA: TGTGCCAGCAGTATACAGGTCACAGATACGCAGTATTTT

length: 17
J: TRBJ2-6
D: .
V: TRBV7-9
size: .
CDR3: CASSLLSSTSGANVLTF
DNA: TGTGCCAGCAGCTTACTATCGTCTACCTCTGGGGCCAACGTCCTGACTTTC

length: 16
J: TRBJ2-7
D: .
V: TRBV5-1
size: .
CDR3: CASQSADRFGSYEQYF
DNA: TGCGCCAGCCAAAGCGCGGACAGATTCGGGTCCTACGAGCAGTACTTC

length: 13
J: TRBJ1-5
D: .
V: TRBV28
size: few
CDR3: CASSLSGNQPQHF
DNA: TGTGCCAGCAGTTTGTCAGGTAATCAGCCCCAGCATTTT

length: 13
J: TRBJ1-4
D: .
V: TRBV5-4
size: .
CDR3: CASRSFGGRELFF
DNA: TGTGCCAGCAGGTCGTTCGGGGGTCGTGAACTGTTTTTT

length: 16
J: TRBJ1-6
D: TRBD1
V: TRBV5-4
size: few
CDR3: CASSLGQGLRNSPLHF
DNA: TGTGCCAGCAGCTTGGGACAGGGTCTGAGGAATTCACCCCTCCACTTT

length: 13
J: TRBJ2-3
D: .
V: TRBV28
size: .
CDR3: CASSLGAGDTQYF
DNA: TGTGCCAGCAGTCTAGGGGCGGGGGATACGCAGTATTTT

length: 14
J: TRBJ1-4
D: .
V: TRBV7-9
size: .
CDR3: CASSLRANHEKLFF
DNA: TGTGCCAGCAGCCTGAGGGCAAACCATGAAAAACTGTTTTTT

length: 15
J: TRBJ2-2
D: TRBD2
V: TRBV7-6
size: .
CDR3: CASSTAGERAGELFF
DNA: TGTGCCAGCAGCACAGCGGGGGAGAGGGCCGGGGAGCTGTTTTTT

length: 19
J: TRBJ2-5
D: .
V: TRBV7-9
size: .
CDR3: CASSLGYLKGNLDQETQYF
DNA: TGTGCCAGCAGCTTAGGGTACTTGAAGGGGAATCTTGACCAAGAGACCCAGTACTTC

length: 15
J: TRBJ2-3
D: TRBD2
V: TRBV6-5
size: .
CDR3: CASSYDGTSVDTQYF
DNA: TGTGCCAGCAGTTACGACGGGACTAGCGTAGATACGCAGTATTTT

length: 13
J: TRBJ2-2
D: .
V: TRBV14
size: .
CDR3: CASSQAGAGELFF
DNA: TGTGCCAGCAGCCAAGCGGGGGCCGGGGAGCTGTTTTTT

length: 14
J: TRBJ1-5
D: .
V: TRBV27
size: few
CDR3: CASSSGRASQPQHF
DNA: TGTGCCAGCAGTTCCGGCAGGGCCAGTCAGCCCCAGCATTTT

length: 15
J: TRBJ2-3
D: .
V: TRBV11-2
size: once
CDR3: CASSPVGGSTDTQYF
DNA: TGTGCCAGCAGCCCGGTTGGCGGTAGCACAGATACGCAGTATTTT